The 22 T cell receptor beta chains in this list originate from one sample, sequenced in a study of blood T cell repertoires in COVID-19. Clones were read by immunoSEQ multiplex PCR, and TCRdb kept only the in-frame ones, dropping some. Here the sample spans approximately 50,000 clones, around 90% being singletons. The sequenced sample consisted of peripheral blood. Source of these receptors: a woman older than 75 with acute or convalescent COVID-19.

The J gene is TRBJ2-3, the V gene TRBV28, with D tentatively TRBD1 (5 bases). The CDR3 contains 15 residues. CDR1 is MDHEN and CDR2 is SYDVKM in the germline V gene. V was pared by 4 bases and J by 0 bases, with 11 bases between. The CDR3 here is CASSSQAISTDTQYF. In nucleotides, the CDR3 is TGTGCCAGCAGTTCACAGGCTATAAGCACAGATACGCAGTATTTT. Filled out from reference TRBV28 and TRBJ2-3, the complete variable domain reads DVKVTQSSRYLVKRTGEKVFLECVQDMDHENMFWYRQDPGLGLRLIYFSYDVKMKEKGDIPEGYSVSREKKERFSLILESASTNQTSMYLCASSSQAISTDTQYFGPGTRLTVL.

The genes are TRBV7-9 and TRBJ1-5, with D possibly TRBD1 on 5 matching bases. This CDR3 has 13 amino acids. Trimming pared 3 bases from V and 6 bases from J, leaving 9 bases between. Per the germline V gene, CDR1 is SEHNR and CDR2 is FQNEAQ (reference sequence). CDR3 coding DNA: TGTGCCAGCAGCTTGGGGCAGTCTCAGCCCCAGCATTTT. It is translated as CASSLGQSQPQHF.

The chain couples TRBV10-3 to TRBJ1-2, with TRBD1 identical over 7 bases. From germline, CDR1 is ENHRY and CDR2 SYGVKD. V dropped 0 bases and J dropped 1; count of bases not matched to a gene: 2. This CDR3 is built from 15 residues. The CDR3 sequence: CAISESQGNNYGYTF. The CDR3 DNA reads TGTGCCATCAGTGAGTCACAGGGGAATAACTATGGCTACACCTTC.

The chain links TRBV5-1 to TRBJ1-2; tentatively, D is TRBD1 (6 bases). V lost 5 bases and J lost 4, with 15 bases in between. CDR3 size: 14 residues. Looked up from germline, CDR1 is SGHRS and CDR2 is YFSETQ. The CDR3 DNA is TGCGCCAGCAGTCTACAGGGACGGTCCTATGGCTACACCTTC. It translates to CASSLQGRSYGYTF.

The chain is built from TRBV5-8 and TRBJ1-2, with 7 bases lining up with TRBD1. Losses at the gene ends were 3 bases for V and 2 bases for J; bases not matched to a gene: 4. Germline assignment: CDR1 SGHTS and CDR2 YDEGEE. The CDR3 contains 14 residues. Here the CDR3 DNA reads TGTGCCAGCAGCTCCCCGGACAGGAACTATGGCTACACCTTC. Protein sequence: CASSSPDRNYGYTF.

This chain connects TRBV2 to TRBJ2-3; D is perhaps TRBD2 (6 bases). The CDR3 consists of 14 residues. The V gene lost 11 bases and the J gene lost 0 bases, with 15 bases spanning the gap. From germline, CDR1 is SNHLY and CDR2 FYNNEI. Here the CDR3 DNA reads TGTGCCGGGTTAGCGGTTGCTAGCACAGATACGCAGTATTTT. Amino acids: CAGLAVASTDTQYF.

The chain recombines TRBV4-2 with TRBJ1-5; D ambiguous. V was trimmed by 0 bases and J by 4 bases, leaving 10 bases between them. CDR1 and CDR2 (germline): LGHNA, YNFKEQ. The CDR3 consists of 15 residues. The CDR3 loop reads CASSQDGTENQPQHF. CDR3 nucleotides: TGTGCCAGCAGCCAAGATGGCACAGAGAATCAGCCCCAGCATTTT.

V is TRBV5-1 and J is TRBJ2-5; TRBD2 agrees at 10 bases. Germline values: CDR1 SGHRS, CDR2 YFSETQ. Trimming cost V 4 bases and J 5 bases; bases outside gene matches: 5. This CDR3 has 14 amino acids. Here the CDR3 DNA reads TGCGCCAGCAGCCGGGGACTAGCGAGTGAGACCCAGTACTTC. Amino acids: CASSRGLASETQYF.

J is TRBJ2-3 and V is TRBV2; 8 positions match TRBD1. Germline V CDR1 and CDR2: SNHLY, FYNNEI. V lost 6 bases to trimming and J lost 0 bases; unmatched junction nucleotides: 2. The CDR3 is 14 residues long. Here the CDR3 DNA reads TGTGCCAGCAGGCGACAGGGGAGCACAGATACGCAGTATTTT. This translates into CASRRQGSTDTQYF.

The V gene is TRBV28, the J gene TRBJ2-7; 9 bases align to TRBD2. Germline V gives CDR1 MDHEN, CDR2 SYDVKM. The junction had 15 bases not matched to a gene; V was cut back by 6 bases and J by 6 bases. The CDR3 extends over 16 amino acids. CDR3 protein: CASSRPRGLAGGEQYV. DNA for the CDR3: TGTGCCAGCAGCCGCCCTAGGGGACTAGCTGGGGGCGAGCAGTACGTC.

The CDR3 DNA is TGTGCCAGCAGCCAAGATCGGCTAGCGGGGTCAGATACGCAGTATTTT. Translating it yields CASSQDRLAGSDTQYF. The chain recombines TRBV3-1 (or the pseudogene TRBV3-2) with TRBJ2-3, with 9 bases aligning to TRBD2. Germline CDR1 LGHDT, CDR2 YNNKEL (reference sequence). This CDR3 comprises 16 residues. J lost 4 bases, V lost 0 bases, and 5 bases had no gene match.

V is TRBV7-2 and J is TRBJ2-5; D remains ambiguous. The V gene's germline CDR1 is SGHTA and CDR2 FQGNSA. The CDR3 covers 14 residues. Trimming removed 5 bases at V and 4 bases at J, with 14 bases between. The CDR3 sequence is CASSPSVSTETQYF. In nucleotides, the CDR3 is TGTGCCAGCAGCCCGTCAGTCTCAACAGAGACCCAGTACTTC.

The table lists this clone with a count of one. This chain's CDR3 is CASSQGAYSGGMGNTQYF. Here the CDR3 DNA reads TGCGCCAGCAGCCAAGGGGCCTATAGCGGGGGAATGGGGAATACGCAGTATTTT. This rearrangement joins TRBV4-1 to TRBJ2-3; 9 bases are shared with TRBD2. Germline CDR1 is MGHRA and CDR2 is YSYEKL. Trimming took 1 base from V and 7 from J; bases not matched to a gene: 15. This CDR3 has 18 residues.

This chain uses TRBV7-9 with TRBJ1-2; 9 bases agree with TRBD1. Germline-derived CDR1 and CDR2 are SEHNR and FQNEAQ (reference sequence). The CDR3 has 14 amino acids. With V trimmed by 4 bases and J by 7 bases, 7 bases remained unmatched. CDR3 in DNA: TGTGCCAGCAGCTCAACAGGGGGCCAGGGTGGCTACACCTTC. Protein sequence: CASSSTGGQGGYTF.

The chain is built from TRBV19 and TRBJ1-2; D is ambiguous. Between the trimmed V and J ends, which lost 1 base and 3 bases, there was a span of 12 bases. Germline V lookup: CDR1 LNHDA, CDR2 SQIVND (reference sequence). There are 15 residues in the CDR3. The CDR3 DNA follows: TGTGCCAGTAGTATAGGGGTCCGGAGTGACTATGGCTACACCTTC. Amino acid sequence: CASSIGVRSDYGYTF.

The chain combines TRBV19 with TRBJ1-6; the D gene is possibly TRBD1 (6 bases). Trimming pared 3 bases from V and 9 bases from J, leaving 18 bases between. The germline V gene encodes CDR1 LNHDA and CDR2 SQIVND (reference sequence). There are 16 residues in the CDR3. DNA for the CDR3: TGTGCCAGTAGTATGTCTGACGTGACAGGAGGTTCACCCCTCCACTTT. Its translation: CASSMSDVTGGSPLHF.

V gene TRBV5-1 combines with J gene TRBJ2-1; 14 nucleotides match TRBD2. The CDR3 is 16 amino acids. With V trimmed by 2 bases and J by 9 bases, 7 bases remained unmatched. CDR1 and CDR2 from the germline V gene are SGHRS and YFSETQ. CDR3 bases: TGCGCCAGCAGCTTCGGACTAGCGGGGGGCCGGGGTGAGCAGTTCTTC. It codes for CASSFGLAGGRGEQFF.

The chain has TRBV4-2 and TRBJ2-1; D unclear. Germline V CDR1 and CDR2: LGHNA, YNFKEQ. The CDR3 totals 12 residues. Trimming took 0 bases from V and 7 from J, leaving 4 bases between them. The CDR3 coding sequence is TGTGCCAGCAGCCAAGATTCAAATGAGCAGTTCTTC. It yields the protein CASSQDSNEQFF.

This chain joins TRBV2 and TRBJ1-2; 7 positions match TRBD1. The V and J ends lost 6 bases and 6 bases, in that order; junction bases with no gene match: 13. The length of the CDR3 is 15 residues. CDR1 and CDR2 from the germline V gene are SNHLY and FYNNEI. The CDR3 DNA reads TGTGCCAGCAGCCCAGAACGTATGACAGGGCATGGCTACACCTTC. Protein sequence: CASSPERMTGHGYTF. Filled out from reference TRBV2 and TRBJ1-2, the complete variable domain reads EPEVTQTPSHQVTQMGQEVILRCVPISNHLYFYWYRQILGQKVEFLVSFYNNEISEKSEIFDDQFSVERPDGSNFTLKIRSTKLEDSAMYFCASSPERMTGHGYTFGSGTRLTVV.

This clone was detected once. The chain has TRBV6-5 and TRBJ2-1; 9 positions agree with TRBD1. The germline V gene encodes CDR1 MNHEY and CDR2 SVGAGI. The V and J ends lost 6 bases and 7 bases, in that order; junction bases with no gene match: 7. The CDR3 runs to 14 residues. As DNA, the CDR3 is TGTGCCAGCAGCCGGGACAGGGCTCGTAATGAGCAGTTCTTC. This codes for CASSRDRARNEQFF.

A single count supports this clone. The chain links TRBV5-1 to TRBJ2-7; 12 nucleotides align to TRBD2. J lost 0 bases, V lost 2 bases, and 12 bases had no gene match. Germline V CDR1 and CDR2: SGHRS, YFSETQ. This CDR3 region has 19 residues. This CDR3 reads CASSLKTTSGGTSSYEQYF. The DNA for the CDR3 is TGCGCCAGCAGCTTAAAAACAACTAGCGGGGGGACGAGCTCCTACGAGCAGTACTTC.

V usage is TRBV6-5 and J usage is TRBJ2-7; 11 positions agree with TRBD2. The V and J ends lost 4 bases and 2 bases, in that order; junction bases with no gene match: 7. CDR3 length: 16 amino acids. Germline V gene lookup returns CDR1 MNHEY and CDR2 SVGAGI. The CDR3 is CASSSHLAGGTYEQYF. The DNA of the CDR3 is TGTGCCAGCAGTTCCCATCTAGCGGGGGGAACCTACGAGCAGTACTTC.